These 24 T cell receptor beta chains were sequenced from one sample in a study of T cell repertoires in cytomegalovirus infection. TCRdb recomputed calls from the reads with MiXCR, one row per CDR3 protein. Altogether about 920,000 distinct CDR3 sequences are present, roughly 31% being singletons, with the ten largest covering about an eighth. Antigens of these TCRs are unknown. The sample was cultured CD8+ T cells from PBMCs, taken from culture after CMV antigen stimulation. The receptors derive from a human donor in good health (CMV status not recorded). Some clones in this sample may be carry-over from other donors' samples.

This chain links TRBV6-5 with TRBJ2-1, with 10 nucleotides matching TRBD2. The germline V gene has CDR1 MNHEY and CDR2 SVGAGI. The CDR3 consists of 19 residues. After removal of 0 bases from V and 5 bases from J, the junction contained 13 bases not matched to a gene. CDR3 loop: CASSYSISGAGGPNNEQFF. CDR3 nucleotide sequence: TGTGCCAGCAGTTACTCGATCTCTGGAGCGGGGGGGCCAAACAATGAGCAGTTCTTC.

The CDR3, as DNA: TGCGCCAGTATACAGCCTCACTACAATGAGCAGTTCTTC. As protein: CASIQPHYNEQFF. The chain combines TRBV10-1 with TRBJ2-1; D remains ambiguous. The CDR3 spans 13 residues. V was trimmed by 9 bases and J by 3 bases, leaving 12 bases between them. Germline V gene data show CDR1 as WNHNN and CDR2 as SYGVQD (reference sequence).

The chain has TRBV20-1 and TRBJ2-7; a possible D gene is TRBD2 (5 bases). There are 16 residues in the CDR3. Trimming took off 5 bases at V and 4 bases at J, with 24 bases between the two ends. Germline V gene data show CDR1 as DFQATT and CDR2 as SNEGSKA (reference sequence). CDR3 DNA: TGCAGTGCTCTAGAGATCATGGGGAGAGTAACGTACGAGCAGTACGTC. As protein: CSALEIMGRVTYEQYV.

This clonotype has just a few counts. The chain employs TRBV6-6 and TRBJ2-1, with 12 bases matching TRBD2. V dropped 5 bases and J dropped 3; count of bases not matched to a gene: 5. CDR1 is MNHNY, CDR2 SVGAGI, per germline (reference sequence). This CDR3 region has 16 residues. The CDR3 loop is CASSLGLAGYYNEQFF. The CDR3 nucleotides read TGTGCCAGCAGTCTGGGACTAGCGGGTTACTACAATGAGCAGTTCTTC.

This clonotype was counted a few times. The CDR3 protein is CSVLEAADGYTF. CDR3 in DNA: TGCAGCGTTTTGGAGGCGGCAGATGGCTACACCTTC. This chain connects TRBV29-1 to TRBJ1-2, with D unresolved. The CDR3 runs 12 residues. The germline gives CDR1 SQVTM, CDR2 ANQGSEA. Trimming stripped 5 bases from V and 6 bases from J, with 13 bases between. The variable domain in full, with the rest retrieved from reference TRBV29-1 and TRBJ1-2, is SAVISQKPSRDICQRGTSLTIQCQVDSQVTMMFWYRQQPGQSLTLIATANQGSEATYESGFVIDKFPISRPNLTFSTLTVSNMSPEDSSIYLCSVLEAADGYTFGSGTRLTVV.

The rearrangement joins TRBV9 to TRBJ1-1; the match to TRBD1 covers 11 bases. The CDR3 sequence is 19 residues long. CDR1 SGDLS and CDR2 YYNGEE come from the germline V gene. V was clipped by 6 bases and J by 1 base; unmatched bases: 17. In DNA, the CDR3 is TGTGCCAGCACCACGCCTGGACAGGGGGCATTAAGAGGGAACACTGAAGCTTTCTTT. Translated: CASTTPGQGALRGNTEAFF.

The chain employs TRBV10-3 and TRBJ2-7; the D gene is possibly TRBD2 (5 bases). Trimming removed 9 bases at V and 2 bases at J, with 17 bases between. CDR1 is ENHRY, CDR2 SYGVKD, per germline. This CDR3 region has 14 residues. The CDR3 is CAILAPTNPYEQYF. The CDR3 DNA reads as TGTGCCATTTTAGCGCCAACGAACCCCTACGAGCAGTACTTC.

This clonotype has just a few counts. The V call is TRBV27, the J call TRBJ1-5; TRBD1 agrees at 7 bases. Germline V CDR1 and CDR2: MNHEY, SMNVEV (reference sequence). Unmatched junction bases numbered 16, after V lost 5 bases and J lost 0 bases. This CDR3 spans 19 amino acids. CDR3 sequence: CASSPFQVGTAYSNQPQHF. CDR3 nucleotide sequence: TGTGCCAGCAGTCCTTTTCAAGTGGGGACAGCTTATAGCAATCAGCCCCAGCATTTT.

Regarding this clonotype: A much larger clone differs from this one at a single base, so this may be a read error. The V call is TRBV24-1, the J call TRBJ2-2; no reliable D call. Deletions cut 8 bases from V and 1 base from J, with 4 bases between. Germline V gene data show CDR1 as KGHDR and CDR2 as SFDVKD. The CDR3 consists of 12 residues. The CDR3 region is CATTGNTGELFF. The CDR3 DNA sequence: TGTGCCACCACGGGGAACACCGGGGAGCTGTTTTTT.

Remarks on this clonotype: This may be a read error: a much more frequent sequence differs by one nucleotide. V gene TRBV28 combines with J gene TRBJ2-3; D is unresolved. The CDR3 length is 13 residues. Trimming stripped 5 bases from V and 0 bases from J, with 6 bases between. Germline loops: CDR1 MDHEN, CDR2 SYDVKM. The CDR3 DNA is TGTGCCAGCAGTACACAGAGCACAGATACGCAGTATTTT. As protein: CASSTQSTDTQYF. Looking up the rest from reference TRBV28 and TRBJ2-3 gives the full variable domain: DVKVTQSSRYLVKRTGEKVFLECVQDMDHENMFWYRQDPGLGLRLIYFSYDVKMKEKGDIPEGYSVSREKKERFSLILESASTNQTSMYLCASSTQSTDTQYFGPGTRLTVL.

This clonotype was counted only a few times. Here the CDR3 reads CASSTDRNEAFF. The CDR3 nucleotides are TGTGCCAGCAGCACGGACAGGAATGAAGCTTTCTTT. The gene calls are TRBV6-2 or TRBV6-3 and TRBJ1-1; TRBD1 aligns across 7 bases. The V segment lost 6 bases and the J segment 7 bases; nucleotides outside the gene matches: 5. Germline values: CDR1 MNHEY, CDR2 SVGEGT. The CDR3 is 12 amino acids.

As to this clonotype: One end of the junction varies from germline; a read error may be responsible. This sequence joins TRBV7-6 and TRBJ2-3; 10 bases fit TRBD2. The CDR3 totals 16 residues. Germline CDR1 reads SGHVS; CDR2 reads FNYEAQ. The CDR3 reads CARSSPSGGDFGTQYF. For the CDR3, the DNA is TGTGCCAGGAGCTCCCCGAGCGGGGGGGATTTTGGTACGCAGTATTTT.

The rearrangement links TRBV20-1 to TRBJ2-3, with D perhaps matching TRBD2 (7 bases). V was cut by 1 base and J by 4 bases, with 15 bases left in between. CDR1 DFQATT and CDR2 SNEGSKA come from the germline V gene (reference sequence). CDR3 length equals 15 residues. Here the CDR3 DNA reads TGCAGTGCTAGAGTGGGGGGGGCAGCGGCAGATACGCAGTATTTT. Translated: CSARVGGAAADTQYF.

This clonotype was counted many times. The J gene is TRBJ1-2, the V gene TRBV7-2, with TRBD1 as a possible D gene (5 bases). The germline CDR1 and CDR2 sequences are SGHTA and FQGNSA. The CDR3 has 12 amino acids. The V and J ends lost 11 bases and 0 bases respectively, with 10 bases between them. CDR3 bases: TGTGCCTGCCAGGGCGCTAACTATGGCTACACCTTC. Protein product: CACQGANYGYTF.

This clonotype was seen more than once but under ten times. V usage is TRBV7-6 and J usage is TRBJ2-1, with TRBD1 identical over 8 bases. Germline lookup yields CDR1 SGHVS and CDR2 FNYEAQ. The CDR3 is 16 amino acids. V lost 5 bases and J lost 2; bases outside the gene matches: 8. Here the CDR3 reads CASSAVGQVPYNEQFF. The DNA for the CDR3 is TGTGCCAGCAGCGCTGTGGGACAGGTTCCCTACAATGAGCAGTTCTTC. The full variable domain, in which reference TRBV7-6 and TRBJ2-1 provide the parts outside the CDR3, is GAGVSQSPRYKVTKRGQDVALRCDPISGHVSLYWYRQALGQGPEFLTYFNYEAQQDKSGLPNDRFSAERPEGSISTLTIQRTEQRDSAMYRCASSAVGQVPYNEQFFGPGTRLTVL.

The table lists this clonotype with many counts. The chain carries TRBV7-9 and TRBJ2-5; 12 bases are shared with TRBD2. V trimming: 3 bases; J trimming: 5 bases; junction bases outside the gene matches: 7. CDR1 and CDR2 from the germline V gene are SEHNR and FQNEAQ (reference sequence). CDR3 size: 16 residues. CDR3 sequence reads: CASSLDGLAGFETQYF. CDR3 DNA sequence: TGTGCCAGCAGCTTGGACGGACTAGCGGGGTTTGAGACCCAGTACTTC.

This clonotype appeared many times. The chain couples TRBV7-9 to TRBJ2-2; unclear D gene. Trimming left V 4 bases short and J 4 bases short, with 19 bases between. The CDR3 is 17 residues long. Per the germline V gene, CDR1 is SEHNR and CDR2 is FQNEAQ (reference sequence). CDR3 nucleotides: TGTGCCAGCAGCTCACCGTCCCTAGGAGACGTCACCGGGGAGCTGTTTTTT. This translates into CASSSPSLGDVTGELFF. Looking up the rest from reference TRBV7-9 and TRBJ2-2 gives the full variable domain: DTGVSQNPRHKITKRGQNVTFRCDPISEHNRLYWYRQTLGQGPEFLTYFQNEAQLEKSRLLSDRFSAERPKGSFSTLEIQRTEQGDSAMYLCASSSPSLGDVTGELFFGEGSRLTVL.

Note on this clonotype: Since a much larger clone is just one base distant, this may be a read error. The J gene is TRBJ1-1, the V gene TRBV14; D call uncertain. This CDR3 has 14 amino acids. V gave up 1 base and J gave up 0 bases, with 6 bases separating them. Germline-derived CDR1 and CDR2 are SGHDN and FVKESK. CDR3 in DNA: TGTGCCAGCAGCCAAGTACGGATGAACACTGAAGCTTTCTTT. This translates into CASSQVRMNTEAFF. The variable domain in full, with the rest retrieved from reference TRBV14 and TRBJ1-1, is EAGVTQFPSHSVIEKGQTVTLRCDPISGHDNLYWYRRVMGKEIKFLLHFVKESKQDESGMPNNRFLAERTGGTYSTLKVQPAELEDSGVYFCASSQVRMNTEAFFGQGTRLTVV.

The chain has TRBV27 and TRBJ2-3; 11 bases fit TRBD2. The V and J ends lost 1 base and 2 bases, in that order; junction bases with no gene match: 5. The CDR3 extends over 17 amino acids. Germline V gene data show CDR1 as MNHEY and CDR2 as SMNVEV (reference sequence). The CDR3 DNA reads as TGTGCCAGCAGTTTATTTGGGACTAGCGGTACCACAGATACGCAGTATTTT. Its translation: CASSLFGTSGTTDTQYF.

This clonotype was counted only a few times. The chain links TRBV19 to TRBJ2-1, with 10 bases aligning to TRBD2. The germline V gene encodes CDR1 LNHDA and CDR2 SQIVND (reference sequence). V was clipped by 1 base and J by 0 bases; unmatched bases: 0. This CDR3 region has 16 residues. CDR3 coding DNA: TGTGCCAGTAGTATAGCTAGCGGGGGCTCCTACAATGAGCAGTTCTTC. Translating it yields CASSIASGGSYNEQFF. The full variable domain, its missing parts supplied by reference TRBV19 and TRBJ2-1, is DGGITQSPKYLFRKEGQNVTLSCEQNLNHDAMYWYRQDPGQGLRLIYYSQIVNDFQKGDIAEGYSVSREKKESFPLTVTSAQKNPTAFYLCASSIASGGSYNEQFFGPGTRLTVL.

J is TRBJ2-7 and V is TRBV19; D is unresolved. This CDR3 is built from 13 residues. V was cut by 0 bases and J by 2 bases, with 5 bases left in between. CDR1 and CDR2 (germline): LNHDA, SQIVND (reference sequence). DNA for the CDR3: TGTGCCAGTAGTATAGACAGCACCTACGAGCAGTACTTC. Translated, it gives CASSIDSTYEQYF.

This chain uses TRBV6-2 or TRBV6-3 with TRBJ2-1; D may match TRBD1 or TRBD2 (5 bases each). Per germline, CDR1 MNHEY and CDR2 SVGEGT. Trimming stripped 5 bases from V and 7 bases from J, with 18 bases between. The CDR3 is 15 amino acids. CDR3 DNA sequence: TGTGCCAGCAGTGCCCCGGGCCCCGAGGGGAATGAGCAGTTCTTC. Translation: CASSAPGPEGNEQFF.

This clonotype was picked up a small number of times. V usage is TRBV6-5 and J usage is TRBJ1-4; D gene unclear. This CDR3 contains 16 residues. V lost 0 bases to trimming and J lost 0 bases, with 8 bases between them. CDR1 and CDR2 from the germline V gene are MNHEY and SVGAGI. This CDR3 reads CASSYSTDATNEKLFF. As DNA, the CDR3 is TGTGCCAGCAGTTACTCGACGGACGCAACTAATGAAAAACTGTTTTTT.

This clonotype was observed at least ten times. The chain is built from TRBV7-9 and TRBJ2-5, with 9 bases matching TRBD1. CDR1 is SEHNR and CDR2 is FQNEAQ in the germline V gene (reference sequence). This CDR3 has 18 residues. The J segment lost 1 base and the V segment lost 2 bases, leaving 11 bases of the junction unmatched. The CDR3 sequence is CASSLPRRDRATQETQYF. The CDR3 bases are TGTGCCAGCAGCTTACCCCGCCGGGACAGGGCGACCCAAGAGACCCAGTACTTC.